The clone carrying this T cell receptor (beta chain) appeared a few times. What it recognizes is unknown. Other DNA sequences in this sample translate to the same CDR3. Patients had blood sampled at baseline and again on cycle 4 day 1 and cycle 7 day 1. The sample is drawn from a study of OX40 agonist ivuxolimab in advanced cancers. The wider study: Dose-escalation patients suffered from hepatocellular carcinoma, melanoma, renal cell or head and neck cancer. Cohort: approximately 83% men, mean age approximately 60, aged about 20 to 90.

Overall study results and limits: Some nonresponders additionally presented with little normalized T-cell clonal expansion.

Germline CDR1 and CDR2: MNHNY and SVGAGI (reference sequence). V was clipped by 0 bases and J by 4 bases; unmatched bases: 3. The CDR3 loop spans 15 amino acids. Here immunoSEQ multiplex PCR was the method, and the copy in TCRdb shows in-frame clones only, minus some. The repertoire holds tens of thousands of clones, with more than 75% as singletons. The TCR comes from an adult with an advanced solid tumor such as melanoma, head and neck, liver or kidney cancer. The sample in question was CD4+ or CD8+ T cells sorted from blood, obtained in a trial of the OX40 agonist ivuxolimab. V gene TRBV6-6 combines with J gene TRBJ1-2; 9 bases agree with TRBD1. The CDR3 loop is CASSYSSTGGYGYTF. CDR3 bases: TGTGCCAGCAGTTACTCTTCGACAGGGGGCTATGGCTACACCTTC.